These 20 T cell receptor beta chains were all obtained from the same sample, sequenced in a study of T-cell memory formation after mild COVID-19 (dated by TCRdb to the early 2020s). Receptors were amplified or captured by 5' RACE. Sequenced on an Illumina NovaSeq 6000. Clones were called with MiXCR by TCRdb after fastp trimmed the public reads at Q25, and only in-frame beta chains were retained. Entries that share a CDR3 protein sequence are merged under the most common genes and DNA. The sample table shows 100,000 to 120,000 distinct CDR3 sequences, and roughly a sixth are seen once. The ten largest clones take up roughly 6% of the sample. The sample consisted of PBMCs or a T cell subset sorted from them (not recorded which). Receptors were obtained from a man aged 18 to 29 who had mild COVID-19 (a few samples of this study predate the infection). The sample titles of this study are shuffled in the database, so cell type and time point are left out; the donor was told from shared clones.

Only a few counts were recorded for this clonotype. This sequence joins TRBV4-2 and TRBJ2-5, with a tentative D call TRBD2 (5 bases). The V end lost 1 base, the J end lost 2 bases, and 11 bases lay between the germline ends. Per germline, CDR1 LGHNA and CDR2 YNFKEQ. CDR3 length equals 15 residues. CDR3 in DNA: TGTGCCAGCAGCCAAGGGACGACTACACAAGAGACCCAGTACTTC. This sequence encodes CASSQGTTTQETQYF.

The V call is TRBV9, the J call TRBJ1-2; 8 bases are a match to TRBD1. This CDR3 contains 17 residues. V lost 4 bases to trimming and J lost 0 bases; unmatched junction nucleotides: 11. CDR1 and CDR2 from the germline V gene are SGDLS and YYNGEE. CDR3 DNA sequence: TGTGCCAGCAGCTCTAAGACAGGGGATTGGCCTAACTATGGCTACACCTTC. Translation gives CASSSKTGDWPNYGYTF. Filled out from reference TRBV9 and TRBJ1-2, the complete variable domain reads DSGVTQTPKHLITATGQRVTLRCSPRSGDLSVYWYQQSLDQGLQFLIQYYNGEERAKGNILERFSAQQFPDLHSELNLSSLELGDSALYFCASSSKTGDWPNYGYTFGSGTRLTVV.

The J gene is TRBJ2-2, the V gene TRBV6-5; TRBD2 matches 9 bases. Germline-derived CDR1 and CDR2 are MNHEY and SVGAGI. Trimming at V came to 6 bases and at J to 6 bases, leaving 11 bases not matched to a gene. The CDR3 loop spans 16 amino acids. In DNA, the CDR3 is TGTGCCAGCAGCCCCCCGGGACTAGCCCCGGCCGGGGAGCTGTTTTTT. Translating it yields CASSPPGLAPAGELFF.

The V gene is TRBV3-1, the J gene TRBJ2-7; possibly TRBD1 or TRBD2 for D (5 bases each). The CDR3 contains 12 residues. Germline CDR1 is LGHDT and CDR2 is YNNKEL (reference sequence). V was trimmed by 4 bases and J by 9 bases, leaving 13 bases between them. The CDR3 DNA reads TGTGCCAGCAGCCCGCTCGGGGCCGTGCAGTACTTC. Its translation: CASSPLGAVQYF.

The CDR3 nucleotides are TGTGCCAGCAGACTGGGTCTTCGAGGAGGATCACCCCTCCACTTT. As protein: CASRLGLRGGSPLHF. The chain joins TRBV6-2 or TRBV6-3 to TRBJ1-6; D not resolved. Trimming took off 6 bases at V and 10 bases at J, with 19 bases between the two ends. This CDR3 is 15 amino acids long. Germline CDR1 and CDR2: MNHEY and SVGEGT.

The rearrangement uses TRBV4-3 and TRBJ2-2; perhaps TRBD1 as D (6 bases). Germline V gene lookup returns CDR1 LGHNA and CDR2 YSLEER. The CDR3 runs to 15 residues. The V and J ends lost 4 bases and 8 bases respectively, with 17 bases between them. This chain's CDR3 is CASSPHAGAEGELFF. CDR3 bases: TGCGCCAGCAGCCCCCATGCAGGGGCTGAAGGGGAGCTGTTTTTT.

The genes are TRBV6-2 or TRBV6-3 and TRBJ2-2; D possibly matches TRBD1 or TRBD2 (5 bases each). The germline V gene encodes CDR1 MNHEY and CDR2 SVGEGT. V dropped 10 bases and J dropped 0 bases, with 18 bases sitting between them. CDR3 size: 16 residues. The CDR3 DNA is TGTGCCACCTGCGAGGCCGGGGCCCCGAACACCGGGGAGCTGTTTTTT. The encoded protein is CATCEAGAPNTGELFF.

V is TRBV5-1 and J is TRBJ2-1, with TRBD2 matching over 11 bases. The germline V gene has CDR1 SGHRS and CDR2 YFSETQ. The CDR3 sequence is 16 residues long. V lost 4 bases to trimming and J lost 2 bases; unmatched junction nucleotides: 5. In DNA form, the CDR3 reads TGCGCCAGCAGCCCCCAGACTAGCGGGGCCTACAATGAGCAGTTCTTC. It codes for CASSPQTSGAYNEQFF.

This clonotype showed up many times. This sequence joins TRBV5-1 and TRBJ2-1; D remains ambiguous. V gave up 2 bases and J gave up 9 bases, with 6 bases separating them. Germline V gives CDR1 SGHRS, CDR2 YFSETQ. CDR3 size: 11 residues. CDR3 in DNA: TGCGCCAGCAGCTTAAGGAGTGAGCAGTTCTTC. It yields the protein CASSLRSEQFF. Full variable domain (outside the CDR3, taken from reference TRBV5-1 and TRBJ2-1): KAGVTQTPRYLIKTRGQQVTLSCSPISGHRSVSWYQQTPGQGLQFLFEYFSETQRNKGNFPGRFSGRQFSNSRSEMNVSTLELGDSALYLCASSLRSEQFFGPGTRLTVL.

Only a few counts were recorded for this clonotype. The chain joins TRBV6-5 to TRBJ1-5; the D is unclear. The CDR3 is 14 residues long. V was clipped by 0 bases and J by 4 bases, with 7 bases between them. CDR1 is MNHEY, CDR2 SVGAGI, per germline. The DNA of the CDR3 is TGTGCCAGCAGTTACTCCCAGGAGAATCAGCCCCAGCATTTT. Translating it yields CASSYSQENQPQHF.

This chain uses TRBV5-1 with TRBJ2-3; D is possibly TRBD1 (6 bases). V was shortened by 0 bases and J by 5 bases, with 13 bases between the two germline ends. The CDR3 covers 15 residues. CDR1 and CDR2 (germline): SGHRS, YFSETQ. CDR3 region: CASSLGVLGGDTQYF. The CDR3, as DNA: TGCGCCAGCAGCTTGGGCGTTCTAGGGGGAGATACGCAGTATTTT.

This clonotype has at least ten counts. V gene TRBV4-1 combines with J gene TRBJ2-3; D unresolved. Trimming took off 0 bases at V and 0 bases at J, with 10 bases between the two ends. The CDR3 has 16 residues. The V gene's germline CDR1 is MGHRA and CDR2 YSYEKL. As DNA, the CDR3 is TGCGCCAGCAGCCAAGAAGCGTCACCTAGCACAGATACGCAGTATTTT. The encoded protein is CASSQEASPSTDTQYF.

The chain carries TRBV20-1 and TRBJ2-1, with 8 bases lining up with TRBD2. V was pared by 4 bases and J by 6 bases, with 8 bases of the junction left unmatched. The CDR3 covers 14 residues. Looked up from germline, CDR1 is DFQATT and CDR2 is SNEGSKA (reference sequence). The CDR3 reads CSAKAAGGFNEQFF. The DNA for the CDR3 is TGCAGTGCTAAGGCCGCGGGGGGTTTCAATGAGCAGTTCTTC.

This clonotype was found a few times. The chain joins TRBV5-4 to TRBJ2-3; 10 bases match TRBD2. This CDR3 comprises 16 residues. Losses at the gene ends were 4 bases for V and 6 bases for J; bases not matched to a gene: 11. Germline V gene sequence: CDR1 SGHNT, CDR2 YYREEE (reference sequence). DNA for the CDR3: TGTGCCAGCAGCCTCGGACTAGCGGCGGCCTCTGATACGCAGTATTTT. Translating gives CASSLGLAAASDTQYF.

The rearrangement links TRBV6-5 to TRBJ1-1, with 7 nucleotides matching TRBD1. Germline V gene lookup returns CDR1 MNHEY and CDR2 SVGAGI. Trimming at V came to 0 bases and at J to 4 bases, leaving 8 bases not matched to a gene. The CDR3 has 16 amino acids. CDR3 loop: CASSYSEGAPGTEAFF. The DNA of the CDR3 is TGTGCCAGCAGTTACTCCGAGGGGGCGCCGGGCACTGAAGCTTTCTTT.

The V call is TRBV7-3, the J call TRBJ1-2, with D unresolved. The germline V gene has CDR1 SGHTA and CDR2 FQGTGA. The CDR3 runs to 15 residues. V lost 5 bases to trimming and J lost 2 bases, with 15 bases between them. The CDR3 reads CASSPWSGSNYGYTF. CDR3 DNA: TGTGCCAGCAGCCCCTGGTCGGGGTCCAACTATGGCTACACCTTC.

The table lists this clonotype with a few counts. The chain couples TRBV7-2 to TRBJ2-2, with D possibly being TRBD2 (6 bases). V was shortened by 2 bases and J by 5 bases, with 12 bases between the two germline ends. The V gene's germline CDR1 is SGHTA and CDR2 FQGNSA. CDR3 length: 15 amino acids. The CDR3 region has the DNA TGTGCCAGCAGCTTATACGAGACTAGTACCGGGGAGCTGTTTTTT. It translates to CASSLYETSTGELFF.

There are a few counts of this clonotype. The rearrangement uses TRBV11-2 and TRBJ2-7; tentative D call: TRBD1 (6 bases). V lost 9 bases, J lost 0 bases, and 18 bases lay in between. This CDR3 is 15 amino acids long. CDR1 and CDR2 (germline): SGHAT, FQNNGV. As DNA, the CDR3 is TGTGCCAGTGGATCCGTCAGGGGACGCTCCTACGAGCAGTACTTC. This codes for CASGSVRGRSYEQYF.

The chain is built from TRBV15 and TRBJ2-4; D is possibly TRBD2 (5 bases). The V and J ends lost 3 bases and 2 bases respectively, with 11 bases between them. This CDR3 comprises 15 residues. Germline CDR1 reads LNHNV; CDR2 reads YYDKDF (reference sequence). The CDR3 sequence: CATSRGEEPKNIQYF. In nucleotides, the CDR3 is TGTGCCACCAGCAGGGGAGAGGAGCCCAAAAACATTCAGTACTTC. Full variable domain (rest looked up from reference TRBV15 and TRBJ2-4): DAMVIQNPRYQVTQFGKPVTLSCSQTLNHNVMYWYQQKSSQAPKLLFHYYDKDFNNEADTPDNFQSRRPNTSFCFLDIRSPGLGDTAMYLCATSRGEEPKNIQYFGAGTRLSVL.

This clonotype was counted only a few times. The CDR3 DNA sequence: TGTGCCAGCACTAGGACAGGAGACGAGCAGTACGTC. The encoded protein is CASTRTGDEQYV. The chain combines TRBV6-1 with TRBJ2-7; 7 bases map to TRBD1. J was trimmed by 5 bases and V by 7 bases; bases with no gene match: 5. This CDR3 contains 12 residues. The germline CDR1 and CDR2 sequences are MNHNS and SASEGT.